Shown below are 9 T cell receptor beta chains from a single sample sequenced in a study of blood T cell repertoires in COVID-19. TCRdb keeps only in-frame clones here, not all; method: immunoSEQ multiplex PCR. The repertoire has about 210,000 clones, around 81% of them found once; the top ten carry approximately 4.3%. Source material: PBMCs or T cells enriched from blood (not recorded which). These receptors originate from a man aged 25 to 40 with acute COVID-19.

The genes are TRBV30 and TRBJ1-4; maybe TRBD1 (5 bases). This CDR3 is 13 amino acids long. V lost 7 bases and J lost 5, with 14 bases in between. Germline loops: CDR1 GTSNPN, CDR2 SVGIG (reference sequence). The CDR3 nucleotides are TGTGCCTCCCAAACCCGGGGGAATGAAAAACTGTTTTTT. Amino acids: CASQTRGNEKLFF.

The chain joins TRBV7-9 to TRBJ1-2, with 8 bases fitting TRBD1. CDR1 is SEHNR and CDR2 is FQNEAQ in the germline V gene (reference sequence). The CDR3 is made up of 15 amino acids. The ends lost 4 bases at V and 4 bases at J; junction bases unmatched: 8. The CDR3 sequence is CASSSMTGVTYGYTF. CDR3 in DNA: TGTGCCAGCAGCTCGATGACAGGGGTAACCTATGGCTACACCTTC.

The chain carries TRBV5-1 and TRBJ1-6, with D possibly being TRBD1 (6 bases). The CDR3 contains 16 residues. CDR1 is SGHRS, CDR2 YFSETQ, per germline. V lost 0 bases and J lost 8, with 15 bases in between. The CDR3 DNA follows: TGCGCCAGCAGCTTGGGGCGGGGGCGCGATGATTCACCCCTCCACTTT. It codes for CASSLGRGRDDSPLHF.

The chain employs TRBV7-9 and TRBJ1-4; 10 bases fit TRBD1. After removal of 2 bases from V and 8 bases from J, the junction contained 5 bases not matched to a gene. The CDR3 runs 15 residues. Germline loops: CDR1 SEHNR, CDR2 FQNEAQ (reference sequence). CDR3 amino acids: CASSLTTGGLEKLFF. The CDR3 DNA reads TGTGCCAGCAGCTTAACGACAGGGGGCCTCGAAAAACTGTTTTTT. Filled out from reference TRBV7-9 and TRBJ1-4, the complete variable domain reads DTGVSQNPRHKITKRGQNVTFRCDPISEHNRLYWYRQTLGQGPEFLTYFQNEAQLEKSRLLSDRFSAERPKGSFSTLEIQRTEQGDSAMYLCASSLTTGGLEKLFFGSGTQLSVL.

This sequence joins TRBV19 and TRBJ1-5; D remains unclear. Germline loops: CDR1 LNHDA, CDR2 SQIVND (reference sequence). Trimming took off 6 bases at V and 0 bases at J, with 6 bases between the two ends. The CDR3 contains 13 residues. CDR3 DNA sequence: TGTGCCAGTAGCCAACTTAGCAATCAGCCCCAGCATTTT. Residues: CASSQLSNQPQHF.

V and J are TRBV24-1 and TRBJ2-3; TRBD2 might be the D (7 bases). Trimming took off 4 bases at V and 0 bases at J, with 13 bases between the two ends. Per the germline V gene, CDR1 is KGHDR and CDR2 is SFDVKD. This CDR3 is built from 16 residues. The CDR3 region has the DNA TGTGCCACCAGTGAATCCCGGGGGGCTAGCACAGATACGCAGTATTTT. It translates to CATSESRGASTDTQYF.

This clone was counted at least ten times. This rearrangement joins TRBV30 to TRBJ1-1; 12 bases line up with TRBD1. Germline V gene sequence: CDR1 GTSNPN, CDR2 SVGIG (reference sequence). Trimming at V came to 4 bases and at J to 4 bases, leaving 7 bases not matched to a gene. The CDR3 totals 15 residues. The CDR3 is CAWTRDRGLGTEAFF. CDR3 nucleotide sequence: TGTGCCTGGACCCGGGACAGGGGGCTGGGCACTGAAGCTTTCTTT. Supplemented by reference TRBV30 and TRBJ1-1, the full variable domain reads SQTIHQWPATLVQPVGSPLSLECTVEGTSNPNLYWYRQAAGRGLQLLFYSVGIGQISSEVPQNLSASRPQDRQFILSSKKLLLSDSGFYLCAWTRDRGLGTEAFFGQGTRLTVV.

This clone appeared a few times. The V call is TRBV19, the J call TRBJ2-3; the match to TRBD1 covers 8 bases. The V gene end was trimmed by 10 bases and the J gene end by 3 bases; junction bases not matched to a gene: 6. From germline, CDR1 is LNHDA and CDR2 SQIVND (reference sequence). The CDR3 spans 13 residues. CDR3 sequence: CAISTGATDTQYF. In DNA form, the CDR3 reads TGTGCCATTTCGACAGGGGCGACAGATACGCAGTATTTT.

The gene calls are TRBV5-1 and TRBJ2-7, with 7 positions matching TRBD1. The V gene's germline CDR1 is SGHRS and CDR2 YFSETQ. The CDR3 has 14 amino acids. Germline trimming cut 7 bases from V and 2 bases from J; bases unmatched to any gene: 9. In DNA, the CDR3 is TGCGCCAGCCAAAGGGAAGGGGGCCCCTACGAGCAGTACTTC. This codes for CASQREGGPYEQYF.